Sequencing of this TCR beta chain was carried out in a study of CD8 T cells in ankylosing spondylitis. MiXCR, applied by TCRdb to the 5' RACE reads, yields one record per CDR3 protein. The sample consists of about 220,000 distinct CDR3 sequences, more than 5.5% of them appearing once. The CDR3 runs to 14 residues. CDR1 is SGHNT, CDR2 YENEEA, per germline. Trimming removed 5 bases at V and 0 bases at J, with 10 bases between. This clonotype was picked up a small number of times. Its specificity is not known. General study findings and limits: Disease-linked clones bore a CD8+ phenotype and were relatively rare in peripheral blood. In ankylosing spondylitis blood, a motif of roughly eight highly homologous TCR beta variants appeared characteristic.

The V gene is TRBV11-3, the J gene TRBJ1-1, with TRBD1 as a possible D gene (5 bases). The sequence was obtained from a male donor with ankylosing spondylitis. Sequenced sample: blood, either unsorted or a sorted T cell fraction (not recorded which). In nucleotides, the CDR3 is TGTGCCAGCAGCACATCAGGGATGAACACTGAAGCTTTCTTT. This codes for CASSTSGMNTEAFF.